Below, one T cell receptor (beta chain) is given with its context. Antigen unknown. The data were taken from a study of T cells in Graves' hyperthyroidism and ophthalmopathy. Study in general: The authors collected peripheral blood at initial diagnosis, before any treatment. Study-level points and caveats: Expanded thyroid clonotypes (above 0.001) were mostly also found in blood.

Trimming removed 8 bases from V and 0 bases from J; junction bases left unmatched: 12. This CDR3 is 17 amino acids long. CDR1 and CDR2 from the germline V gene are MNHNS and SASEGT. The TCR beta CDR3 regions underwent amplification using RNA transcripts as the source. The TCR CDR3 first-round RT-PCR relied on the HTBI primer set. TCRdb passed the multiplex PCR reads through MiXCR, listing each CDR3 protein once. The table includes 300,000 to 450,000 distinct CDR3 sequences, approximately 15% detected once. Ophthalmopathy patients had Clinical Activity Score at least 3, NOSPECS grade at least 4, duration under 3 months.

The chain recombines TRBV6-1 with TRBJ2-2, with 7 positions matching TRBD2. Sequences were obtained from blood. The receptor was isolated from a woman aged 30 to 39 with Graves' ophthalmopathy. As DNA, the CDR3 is TGTGCCAGCTCCTACCTTGGGGGGGGAGCGAACACCGGGGAGCTGTTTTTT. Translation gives CASSYLGGGANTGELFF.